The clone carrying this T cell receptor beta chain was found once. Per the study methods: Amplification from reference gene primers served as the basis for estimated nucleated cell counts. The assay was immunoSEQ multiplex PCR, and TCRdb's table has in-frame clones only and misses some. The DNA was the basis for D and trimming; V, J and clone size are from that table. The sample holds some 200,000 clones, about nine tenths seen once. Trimming removed 8 bases from V and 4 bases from J, with 14 bases in between. This CDR3 spans 13 amino acids. Germline CDR1 is SGHTA and CDR2 is FQGNSA. This entry is derived from a study of blood T cell repertoires in COVID-19. Across the study: T cells, B-cell-depleted T cells, or PBMCs provided the cDNA or gDNA that served as material.

The sequence came from an elderly man with acute or convalescent COVID-19. What was sequenced was peripheral blood. The chain recombines TRBV7-2 with TRBJ1-1; D is unclear. The CDR3: CASLREAFTEAFF. The CDR3 nucleotides read TGTGCCAGCCTTCGAGAGGCGTTCACTGAAGCTTTCTTT.